This is a list of T cell receptor beta chains from one sample in a study of T cells in Graves' hyperthyroidism and ophthalmopathy. TCRdb fed the multiplex PCR reads into MiXCR, producing one record per CDR3 protein. The repertoire holds around 490,000 distinct CDR3 sequences, with approximately 20% as singletons. Input material: blood. These receptors all come from a middle-aged man with Graves' ophthalmopathy. CDR3s include the opening cysteine and the closing phenylalanine or tryptophan. The D gene is left open where the match is weak. Size values are once, few and many counts, or a class for expanded clones, and some rows have none.

CDR3 length: 15; D gene: TRBD2; J gene: TRBJ2-7; clone size: NA; V gene: TRBV6-1; CDR3 protein: CASSRLAGPSYEQYF; CDR3 DNA: TGTGCCAGCAGTCGACTAGCGGGTCCTTCCTACGAGCAGTACTTC
CDR3 length: 12; D gene: NA; J gene: TRBJ1-1; clone size: many; V gene: TRBV30; CDR3 protein: CAWITGYNEAFF; CDR3 DNA: TGTGCCTGGATTACTGGGTATAATGAAGCTTTCTTT
CDR3 length: 14; D gene: NA; J gene: TRBJ2-7; clone size: many; V gene: TRBV11-2; CDR3 protein: CASSPGPRSYEQYF; CDR3 DNA: TGTGCCAGCAGCCCGGGCCCCCGCTCCTACGAGCAGTACTTC
CDR3 length: 15; D gene: NA; J gene: TRBJ2-3; clone size: many; V gene: TRBV7-3; CDR3 protein: CASSLTGTLADTQYF; CDR3 DNA: TGTGCCAGCAGCTTAACCGGGACCCTCGCGGATACGCAGTATTTT
CDR3 length: 14; D gene: TRBD1; J gene: TRBJ2-1; clone size: NA; V gene: TRBV30; CDR3 protein: CAWVGQGASNEQFF; CDR3 DNA: TGTGCCTGGGTGGGACAGGGGGCGAGCAATGAGCAGTTCTTC
CDR3 length: 14; D gene: NA; J gene: TRBJ2-2; clone size: many; V gene: TRBV5-1; CDR3 protein: CASSLDWGTGELFF; CDR3 DNA: TGCGCCAGCAGCTTGGATTGGGGAACCGGGGAGCTGTTTTTT
CDR3 length: 12; D gene: NA; J gene: TRBJ2-4; clone size: NA; V gene: TRBV29-1; CDR3 protein: CSVGGGRVIQYF; CDR3 DNA: TGCAGCGTAGGGGGGGGCAGGGTCATTCAGTACTTC
CDR3 length: 13; D gene: NA; J gene: TRBJ1-6; clone size: NA; V gene: TRBV7-9; CDR3 protein: CASNEFLGSPLHF; CDR3 DNA: TGTGCCAGCAACGAGTTTTTAGGTTCACCCCTCCACTTT
CDR3 length: 16; D gene: NA; J gene: TRBJ1-1; clone size: few; V gene: TRBV15; CDR3 protein: CATSRSGWGANTEAFF; CDR3 DNA: TGTGCCACCAGCAGATCAGGGTGGGGTGCCAACACTGAAGCTTTCTTT
CDR3 length: 13; D gene: NA; J gene: TRBJ1-1; clone size: many; V gene: TRBV20-1; CDR3 protein: CSARDWSNTEAFF; CDR3 DNA: TGCAGTGCTAGAGATTGGTCGAACACTGAAGCTTTCTTT
CDR3 length: 12; D gene: NA; J gene: TRBJ1-1; clone size: few; V gene: TRBV6-1; CDR3 protein: CASSEWEGQAFF; CDR3 DNA: TGTGCCAGCAGTGAATGGGAGGGGCAGGCTTTCTTT
CDR3 length: 17; D gene: TRBD2; J gene: TRBJ2-7; clone size: many; V gene: TRBV6-2/TRBV6-3; CDR3 protein: CASSYHMTSGSSYEQYF; CDR3 DNA: TGTGCCAGCAGTTACCATATGACTAGCGGCAGCTCCTACGAGCAGTACTTC
CDR3 length: 14; D gene: NA; J gene: TRBJ2-2; clone size: few; V gene: TRBV7-8; CDR3 protein: CAGSLGGNTGELFF; CDR3 DNA: TGTGCCGGCAGCTTAGGAGGAAACACCGGGGAGCTGTTTTTT
CDR3 length: 14; D gene: NA; J gene: TRBJ2-2; clone size: NA; V gene: TRBV3-1; CDR3 protein: CASSHPVSAGELFF; CDR3 DNA: TGTGCCAGCAGCCACCCTGTTAGTGCCGGGGAGCTGTTTTTT
CDR3 length: 15; D gene: TRBD1; J gene: TRBJ2-5; clone size: few; V gene: TRBV6-5; CDR3 protein: CASSYSQGAGETQYF; CDR3 DNA: TGTGCCAGCAGTTACTCACAGGGGGCGGGGGAGACCCAGTACTTC
CDR3 length: 14; D gene: NA; J gene: TRBJ1-1; clone size: NA; V gene: TRBV2; CDR3 protein: CASSLTGTRGEAFF; CDR3 DNA: TGTGCCAGCAGCCTTACTGGGACAAGGGGGGAAGCTTTCTTT
CDR3 length: 14; D gene: NA; J gene: TRBJ2-3; clone size: NA; V gene: TRBV28; CDR3 protein: CASSFWQHTDTQYF; CDR3 DNA: TGTGCCAGCAGTTTTTGGCAACACACAGATACGCAGTATTTT
CDR3 length: 15; D gene: NA; J gene: TRBJ2-7; clone size: many; V gene: TRBV6-1; CDR3 protein: CASRGAREQFYEQYF; CDR3 DNA: TGTGCCAGCAGGGGGGCGAGGGAACAATTCTACGAGCAGTACTTC
CDR3 length: 17; D gene: TRBD2; J gene: TRBJ2-7; clone size: few; V gene: TRBV9; CDR3 protein: CASRFGLAGTSGYEQYF; CDR3 DNA: TGTGCCAGCAGGTTCGGTCTAGCGGGTACGAGTGGGTACGAGCAGTACTTC
CDR3 length: 14; D gene: NA; J gene: TRBJ1-5; clone size: many; V gene: TRBV6-1; CDR3 protein: CASSQGTSNQPQHF; CDR3 DNA: TGTGCCAGCTCACAGGGAACTAGCAATCAGCCCCAGCATTTT
CDR3 length: 15; D gene: NA; J gene: TRBJ1-1; clone size: few; V gene: TRBV19; CDR3 protein: CASSPDGEGYTEAFF; CDR3 DNA: TGTGCCAGTAGTCCCGACGGGGAGGGGTACACTGAAGCTTTCTTT
CDR3 length: 16; D gene: NA; J gene: TRBJ2-1; clone size: few; V gene: TRBV11-2; CDR3 protein: CASSRDRLSSYNEQFF; CDR3 DNA: TGTGCCAGCAGCCGGGACCGACTCAGCTCCTACAATGAGCAGTTCTTC
CDR3 length: 13; D gene: NA; J gene: TRBJ2-7; clone size: many; V gene: TRBV11-2; CDR3 protein: CASSLDAPHEQYF; CDR3 DNA: TGTGCCAGCAGCTTAGATGCTCCTCATGAGCAGTACTTC
CDR3 length: 15; D gene: NA; J gene: TRBJ2-1; clone size: many; V gene: TRBV7-2; CDR3 protein: CASSLGGIGNNEQFF; CDR3 DNA: TGTGCCAGCAGCTTAGGGGGTATTGGGAACAATGAGCAGTTCTTC